This T cell receptor beta chain was recovered during a study of T-cell reconstitution after alpha-beta-depleted transplantation in children. The study's findings and limits: Expanded clones from the graft, numbering several hundred, reportedly supplied alpha-beta T cells about two months after transplant. In some patients, recipient T cells and intrathymic progenitors surviving conditioning explained high day-60 diversity. The authors attributed T-cell counts and diversity one year after transplant mostly to newly produced T cells.

For TCRbeta, the library was prepared with unique molecular identifiers. TCRdb fed the PCR reads into MiXCR, producing one record per CDR3 protein. There are about 830,000 distinct CDR3 sequences in the sample; 15% to 20% occur only once, and approximately 4.5% lies in the top ten. Germline CDR1 ENHRY, CDR2 SYGVKD. Trimming at V came to 6 bases and at J to 0 bases, leaving 5 bases not matched to a gene. This CDR3 region has 14 residues. To note about this clonotype: Its antigen is currently unknown.

This receptor was identified in a male patient aged 5 to 17 who had a stem cell transplant for acute lymphoblastic leukemia, so the T cells may come from the graft donor. This sample comprised PBMCs, mostly from graft donor cells, obtained 360 days after TCRalphabeta/CD19-depleted stem cell transplant. The rearrangement joins TRBV10-3 to TRBJ2-7; TRBD2 aligns across 7 bases. As DNA, the CDR3 is TGTGCCATCAGGTCGGCTAGCGGCTCCTACGAGCAGTACTTC. It codes for CAIRSASGSYEQYF.